This record covers a single T cell receptor beta chain. The antigen is undetermined. The CDR3 is 13 residues long. Germline CDR1 and CDR2: LNHDA and SQIVND (reference sequence). Trimming removed 3 bases from V and 4 bases from J; junction bases left unmatched: 0. The PCR had 60 Vbeta and 13 Jbeta primers. Generated by immunoSEQ multiplex PCR, the TCRdb table keeps only in-frame clones and is missing some. Of approximately 100,000 clones in the sample, approximately 76% were seen once. This sample was taken from a study of cytomegalovirus exposure and HLA in healthy donors. Turning to the study itself: Counted in an early data release were approximately 80 million unique TCRs from HLA-typed donors.

Study-wide points: The authors excluded some V segments, including TRBV6-2 and TRBV6-3, as indistinguishable. The authors later found most CMV-associated TCR beta chains appeared HLA-restricted.

The sequencing sample was made of PBMCs. The sequence was collected from a man aged 35 to 55 in good health and CMV-seronegative. This sequence joins TRBV19 and TRBJ2-5, with 9 bases fitting TRBD1. DNA for the CDR3: TGTGCCAGTAGTATGACAGGGGGAGAGACCCAGTACTTC. It codes for CASSMTGGETQYF.